The clone carrying this TCR beta chain was observed a handful of times. Its antigen is not known. This entry comes from a study of T cells in Graves' hyperthyroidism and ophthalmopathy. On the study more broadly: Upon initial diagnosis and before any treatment, peripheral blood was collected. Study-wide results and caveats: Blood also showed most of the thyroid clonotypes that were expanded above 0.001. In validation, the model predicted ophthalmopathy. These predictions came a median roughly six months before onset.

Germline V gene lookup returns CDR1 PRHDT and CDR2 FYEKMQ (reference sequence). This CDR3 is built from 16 residues. V lost 2 bases and J lost 1; bases outside the gene matches: 3. Using RNA transcripts as the source, TCR beta CDR3 regions were amplified. When the TCR CDR3 underwent first-round RT-PCR, the HTBI primer set was used. TCRdb ran MiXCR on the multiplex PCR reads and lists one entry per CDR3 protein. The repertoire includes some 210,000 distinct CDR3 sequences, approximately 17% of them detected once, and 50% sits in the top ten. The source is a man aged 45-65 years with Graves' hyperthyroidism. The sample consisted of blood. This chain connects TRBV13 to TRBJ2-2, with 8 bases fitting TRBD2. The CDR3: CASSLSLAGNTGELFF. The CDR3 DNA follows: TGTGCCAGCAGCTTATCTCTAGCGGGGAACACCGGGGAGCTGTTTTTT.